This TCR beta chain was obtained from a study of shared clonotypes between healthy human individuals. Study as a whole: Three CD4 naive, three CD4 memory, two CD8 naive and one CD8 memory plate were used per donor. Study-wide points: Represented diversity, genetic and exposure-history alike, was limited by few donors.

Concerning this clone itself: Its antigen is unidentified.

V shed 5 bases and J shed 0 bases, with 17 bases lying between them. Germline values: CDR1 SGHAT, CDR2 FQNNGV. The CDR3 is 16 residues long. The protocol was immunoSEQ multiplex PCR, while the TCRdb copy is restricted to in-frame clones and leaves out a portion. The sample carries fewer than 1.6 million clones, 98% to 99% recorded once. Sequencing was carried out using naive CD4+ T cells sorted from blood. Noted subset: CD45RA+ positively selected. This sequence joins TRBV11-2 and TRBJ2-7, with D possibly TRBD1 on 6 matching bases. The receptor was derived from a man aged 25 to 40 in good health. CDR3 protein: CASSPSLMTGSYEQYF. In DNA form, the CDR3 reads TGTGCCAGCAGCCCCTCCCTGATGACAGGCTCCTACGAGCAGTACTTC.